This T cell receptor beta chain stems from a study of OX40 agonist ivuxolimab in advanced cancers. The overall study: Treatment of patients was with ivuxolimab, an agonistic anti-OX40 (CD134) antibody. Age averaged about 60 years (range roughly 23 to 80), and more than 80% were male.

Findings of the study overall: Expanded peripheral T cells had an undetermined antigen specificity.

Measured with immunoSEQ multiplex PCR; TCRdb has only the in-frame clones, and not every one. The table lists 60,000 to 80,000 clones, approximately 90% of them singletons. This clone came up once. The antigen is unknown. Excluded were patients having autoimmune disease history or systemic immunosuppression. CDR3 length: 15 residues. Germline loops: CDR1 MNHNS, CDR2 SASEGT. J was trimmed by 3 bases and V by 4 bases; bases with no gene match: 5. The chain links TRBV6-1 to TRBJ1-5; TRBD1 agrees at 8 bases. The clonotype comes from an adult with an advanced solid tumor such as melanoma, head and neck, liver or kidney cancer. Here the sequenced sample was CD4+ or CD8+ T cells sorted from blood, taken in a trial of the OX40 agonist ivuxolimab. As DNA, the CDR3 is TGTGCCAGCAGTGCTTTGACAGGGGACAATCAGCCCCAGCATTTT. It translates to CASSALTGDNQPQHF.